The TCR beta chain under discussion was sequenced for a study of cytomegalovirus exposure and HLA in healthy donors. Findings of the study overall: CMV serostatus alone was available as immune exposure information.

Concerning this clone itself: Its matching antigen is unknown.

The PCR ran on 60 Vbeta and 13 Jbeta primers. Here immunoSEQ multiplex PCR was the method, and the copy in TCRdb shows in-frame clones only, minus some. The table lists fewer than 200,000 clones, roughly 80% of them singletons. In germline, CDR1 is KGHSH, CDR2 LQKENI. V lost 3 bases to trimming and J lost 5 bases, with 11 bases between them. The CDR3 totals 14 residues. The TCR sequence derives from a man aged 35-49 years in good health and CMV-seronegative. The J gene is TRBJ1-5, the V gene TRBV18; the D is unclear. The sample taken for sequencing was PBMCs. The CDR3 spells CASSPRGVDQPQHF. In nucleotides, the CDR3 is TGTGCCAGCTCACCTCGAGGTGTCGATCAGCCCCAGCATTTT.